This T cell receptor (beta chain) was sequenced in a study of T cell changes during pregnancy in multiple sclerosis. Some clones are missing from TCRdb's copy, which holds only in-frame ones; the method was immunoSEQ multiplex PCR. This table holds 90,000 to 120,000 clones, approximately 94% found once. The CDR3 totals 15 residues. CDR1 SGHTA and CDR2 FQGNSA come from the germline V gene. With 1 base removed from V and 4 bases from J, the gap between germline ends came to 13 bases. This specimen was peripheral blood, taken in the second trimester of pregnancy. The receptor comes from a female donor with multiple sclerosis, enrolled in a pregnancy study. The chain has TRBV7-2 and TRBJ1-2; D unclear. CDR3 sequence (DNA): TGTGCCAGCAGCTTAGTGGCGGGCGGGTCCTATGGCTACACCTTC. It encodes CASSLVAGGSYGYTF.